This TCR beta chain was sequenced for a study of sequential checkpoint blockade in melanoma. Looking at the study overall: Patients were randomized 1:1 to nivolumab-then-ipilimumab or ipilimumab-then-nivolumab first-line. Each arm's sequence ended with maintenance nivolumab.

The CDR3 sequence is 17 residues long. The germline CDR1 and CDR2 sequences are SNHLY and FYNNEI. Trimming left V 2 bases short and J 0 bases short, with 17 bases between. As for treatment: randomized to nivolumab then ipilimumab (arm A) or the reverse (arm B). None of the patients previously received DNA-damaging chemotherapy. Sorted cells were live CD3+CD8+, lacking CD19 and CD56, from PBMCs. Data came from immunoSEQ multiplex PCR; TCRdb stores just in-frame clones and leaves some out. The table records under 25,000 clones, around 78% of them present only once. This receptor was taken from a human donor with melanoma. The chain has TRBV2 and TRBJ2-7; D not resolved. This sample comprised CD8+ T cells sorted from blood (inferred from file names), obtained from a patient given nivolumab and ipilimumab in sequence. The CDR3 protein is CASSEILSQVSSYEQYF. As DNA, the CDR3 is TGTGCCAGCAGTGAAATATTAAGTCAGGTTAGCTCCTACGAGCAGTACTTC.